This is a list of T cell receptor beta chains from one sample in a study of blood T cells in healthy people across ages. TCRdb itself ran the 5' RACE reads through MiXCR, one entry per CDR3 protein. The profile shows roughly 500,000 distinct CDR3 sequences, 25% to 30% of them singletons. Sequencing was carried out using blood. The receptor source for this set is a woman in her 70s in good health. CDR3s include the opening cysteine and the closing phenylalanine or tryptophan. The D gene is left open where the match is weak. Some rows have no size entry. The others give once, few or many, or a class for an expanded clone.

>TRBJ2-1|.|.|TRBV7-2
CASSQYQSSYNEQFF
TGTGCCAGCAGCCAATACCAGAGCTCCTACAATGAGCAGTTCTTC
>TRBJ2-3|few|.|TRBV7-2
CASSSQRASTDTQYF
TGTGCCAGCAGCTCACAGCGGGCCAGCACAGATACGCAGTATTTT
>TRBJ1-1|.|.|TRBV6-5
CASSRRGETEAFF
TGTGCCAGCAGTAGACGGGGGGAGACTGAAGCTTTCTTT
>TRBJ2-1|.|TRBD2|TRBV3-1
CASSQNLAGLNEQFF
TGTGCCAGCAGCCAGAACCTAGCGGGGCTCAATGAGCAGTTCTTC
>TRBJ2-1|few|.|TRBV20-1
CSAARGNEQFF
TGCAGTGCCGCCCGTGGGAATGAGCAGTTCTTC
>TRBJ2-5|.|TRBD2|TRBV4-3
CASSQLRGGLVKTQYF
TGCGCCAGCAGCCAACTCCGGGGGGGATTGGTGAAGACCCAGTACTTC
>TRBJ2-6|few|.|TRBV24-1
CATAEAGGSGANVLTF
TGTGCCACCGCCGAGGCTGGGGGCTCTGGGGCCAACGTCCTGACTTTC
>TRBJ1-1|few|.|TRBV7-9
CASSLRLGVETEAFF
TGTGCCAGCAGCTTACGTTTAGGGGTAGAGACTGAAGCTTTCTTT
>TRBJ2-5|.|.|TRBV7-2
CASTSEGRGQETQYF
TGTGCCAGCACCTCCGAAGGACGGGGGCAAGAGACCCAGTACTTC
>TRBJ1-2|.|.|TRBV12-3/TRBV12-4
CASSFLGYGGYTF
TGTGCCAGCAGTTTTTTGGGTTACGGTGGCTACACCTTC
>TRBJ1-1|.|.|TRBV25-1
CAALGAGVTEAFF
TGTGCCGCTCTGGGGGCAGGAGTCACTGAAGCTTTCTTT
>TRBJ2-5|.|.|TRBV11-2
CASSPPAGQETQYF
TGTGCCAGCAGCCCTCCGGCGGGCCAAGAGACCCAGTACTTC
>TRBJ1-2|.|.|TRBV20-1
CSARDWSGGYTF
TGCAGTGCTAGAGATTGGTCGGGCGGCTACACCTTC
>TRBJ2-5|.|TRBD1|TRBV14
CASSPRDRGFLETQYF
TGTGCCAGCAGCCCACGGGACAGGGGCTTCTTGGAGACCCAGTACTTC
>TRBJ2-5|.|.|TRBV5-1
CASTGTPAGETQYF
TGCGCCAGCACCGGGACCCCAGCGGGAGAGACCCAGTACTTC
>TRBJ1-2|.|.|TRBV7-9
CASSYGQLTYGYTF
TGTGCCAGCAGCTACGGACAGCTAACCTATGGCTACACCTTC
>TRBJ2-7|few|.|TRBV7-8
CASSWATGTAFYEQYF
TGTGCCAGCAGCTGGGCCACCGGGACGGCCTTCTACGAGCAGTACTTC
>TRBJ1-5|few|.|TRBV7-2
CASSLALGVPNQPQHF
TGTGCCAGCAGCTTAGCGTTAGGGGTCCCTAATCAGCCCCAGCATTTT